This entry is about one TCR beta chain. Its cognate antigen is unknown. Some clones are missing from TCRdb's copy, which holds only in-frame ones; the method was immunoSEQ multiplex PCR. The table records fewer than 150,000 clones, roughly 91% of them present only once. The data derive from a study of T cell responses to AZD1222 COVID-19 vaccine. Study observations and caveats: Among AZD1222 vaccinees, only five to seven were seropositive at baseline.

CDR3 size: 15 residues. In germline, CDR1 is SGDLS, CDR2 YYNGEE. V lost 7 bases to trimming and J lost 3 bases; unmatched junction nucleotides: 7. The gene calls are TRBV9 and TRBJ2-2; 9 bases agree with TRBD2. The source was peripheral blood, collected 28 days after the second AZD1222 dose. The sequence derives from an adult who received the AZD1222 COVID-19 vaccine. CDR3 region: CASAGAGGDTGELFF. For the CDR3, the DNA is TGTGCCAGCGCCGGGGCGGGAGGGGACACCGGGGAGCTGTTTTTT.